These 24 T cell receptor beta chains were sequenced from one sample in a study of T cells in Graves' hyperthyroidism and ophthalmopathy. Amplification of TCR beta CDR3 regions was performed using RNA transcripts as template. First-round RT-PCR with HTBI primers amplified the TCR CDR3 region. From the multiplex PCR reads, TCRdb called clonotypes with MiXCR, one entry per CDR3 protein. The sample shows 500,000 to 800,000 distinct CDR3 sequences, approximately 42% of them seen only once. The sequencing sample was made of peripheral blood or thyroid tissue (not recorded which). The receptors were sampled from an adult man with Graves' disease, either hyperthyroidism or ophthalmopathy (not recorded which).

This chain connects TRBV20-1 to TRBJ1-5; D may be TRBD1 (6 bases). V was trimmed by 0 bases and J by 1 base, leaving 16 bases between them. The CDR3 extends over 17 amino acids. From germline, CDR1 is DFQATT and CDR2 SNEGSKA (reference sequence). Written as DNA, the CDR3 is TGCAGTGCTAGAGATAAAGGGACCGGGACAAGCAATCAGCCCCAGCATTTT. Residues: CSARDKGTGTSNQPQHF.

This chain links TRBV7-2 with TRBJ2-7; D is perhaps TRBD2 (5 bases). Trimming removed 7 bases at V and 1 base at J, with 14 bases between. The CDR3 is 14 residues long. From germline, CDR1 is SGHTA and CDR2 FQGNSA. CDR3: CASTPGLISYEQYF. In DNA, the CDR3 is TGTGCCAGCACGCCAGGACTTATTTCCTACGAGCAGTACTTC.

This clonotype has a count of ten or more. The chain has TRBV6-5 and TRBJ1-5, with 8 bases fitting TRBD1. Losses at the gene ends were 5 bases for V and 6 bases for J; bases not matched to a gene: 6. This CDR3 contains 14 residues. The germline V gene has CDR1 MNHEY and CDR2 SVGAGI. In DNA, the CDR3 is TGTGCCAGCAGTCGGACAGGGTCGGGTCAGCCCCAGCATTTT. Its translation: CASSRTGSGQPQHF.

In its sample, this clonotype was seen many times. The gene calls are TRBV2 and TRBJ1-1; maybe TRBD1 (6 bases). V lost 6 bases to trimming and J lost 1 base, with 12 bases between them. CDR1 and CDR2 (germline): SNHLY, FYNNEI. This CDR3 has 14 amino acids. As DNA, the CDR3 is TGTGCCAGCAGACAGGGTTCGGGGAACACTGAAGCTTTCTTT. The encoded protein is CASRQGSGNTEAFF.

This chain uses TRBV10-1 with TRBJ1-2; TRBD1 might be the D (5 bases). This CDR3 contains 15 residues. V was pared by 5 bases and J by 0 bases, with 13 bases between. In germline, CDR1 is WNHNN, CDR2 SYGVQD (reference sequence). This CDR3 is CASSNTGATNYGYTF. CDR3 DNA: TGCGCCAGCAGTAATACAGGAGCGACTAACTATGGCTACACCTTC.

This clonotype was counted between two and nine times. The chain has TRBV20-1 and TRBJ1-4; D is uncertain. CDR1 and CDR2 from the germline V gene are DFQATT and SNEGSKA (reference sequence). V dropped 1 base and J dropped 2 bases, with 8 bases sitting between them. This CDR3 comprises 14 residues. In nucleotides, the CDR3 is TGCAGTGCTAGAGTGGGGATGACTAATGAAAAACTGTTTTTT. Translation: CSARVGMTNEKLFF.

This clonotype was seen only once. The chain joins TRBV20-1 to TRBJ2-5, with 15 bases that match TRBD2. CDR3 size: 16 residues. CDR1 is DFQATT, CDR2 SNEGSKA, per germline (reference sequence). Trimming cost V 3 bases and J 5 bases; bases outside gene matches: 7. The CDR3 nucleotides are TGCAGTGCTAGGGAGGGACTAGCGGGGGGTGGGGAGACCCAGTACTTC. It translates to CSAREGLAGGGETQYF.

The chain is built from TRBV20-1 and TRBJ2-5; D may match TRBD1 or TRBD2 (5 bases each). CDR3 length equals 14 residues. Germline CDR1 reads DFQATT; CDR2 reads SNEGSKA (reference sequence). V dropped 0 bases and J dropped 4 bases, with 12 bases sitting between them. CDR3 protein: CSARELRGRETQYF. CDR3 sequence (DNA): TGCAGTGCTAGAGAACTCCGGGGCAGAGAGACCCAGTACTTC.

The V call is TRBV12-3 or TRBV12-4, the J call TRBJ1-6; 8 nucleotides match TRBD1. The CDR3 loop spans 14 amino acids. The V and J ends lost 5 bases and 8 bases, in that order; junction bases with no gene match: 5. For the CDR3, the DNA is TGTGCCAGCAGTCCGGACAGGGACGATTCACCCCTCCACTTT. Its protein product is CASSPDRDDSPLHF.

The rearrangement uses TRBV6-1 and TRBJ1-1; no clear D. The CDR3 is 16 residues long. Germline V lookup: CDR1 MNHNS, CDR2 SASEGT. Trimming left V 0 bases short and J 1 base short, with 12 bases between. The CDR3 DNA is TGTGCCAGCAGTGAAGCGGGGATTGGGAAGAACACTGAAGCTTTCTTT. It codes for CASSEAGIGKNTEAFF.

This clonotype has at least ten counts. This chain joins TRBV10-3 and TRBJ1-5, with 9 bases fitting TRBD1. This CDR3 contains 14 residues. Germline V CDR1 and CDR2: ENHRY, SYGVKD. The ends lost 2 bases at V and 5 bases at J; junction bases unmatched: 1. The CDR3 region has the DNA TGTGCCATCAGTGAGGGACAGGGGCATCAGCCCCAGCATTTT. Protein: CAISEGQGHQPQHF.

The chain is built from TRBV19 and TRBJ1-1, with a possible D match to TRBD1 (5 bases). The germline V and J ends were trimmed by 9 bases and 9 bases, with 17 bases remaining between them. There are 12 residues in the CDR3. Germline CDR1 and CDR2: LNHDA and SQIVND (reference sequence). The chain's CDR3 is CASSKSGTKAFF. The CDR3 DNA follows: TGTGCCAGCAGCAAATCCGGGACCAAAGCTTTCTTT. Full variable domain (rest looked up from reference TRBV19 and TRBJ1-1): DGGITQSPKYLFRKEGQNVTLSCEQNLNHDAMYWYRQDPGQGLRLIYYSQIVNDFQKGDIAEGYSVSREKKESFPLTVTSAQKNPTAFYLCASSKSGTKAFFGQGTRLTVV.

The V and J genes are TRBV9 and TRBJ1-2; D is uncertain. The CDR3 length is 15 residues. V shed 0 bases and J shed 0 bases, with 9 bases lying between them. The germline V gene has CDR1 SGDLS and CDR2 YYNGEE. The DNA for the CDR3 is TGTGCCAGCAGCGTAGAGGACTCAGCTAACTATGGCTACACCTTC. This gives the protein CASSVEDSANYGYTF.

The chain joins TRBV2 to TRBJ1-5, with a weak D call TRBD1 (5 bases). The ends were cut back, 6 bases at V and 2 bases at J, with 14 bases in the middle. Germline values: CDR1 SNHLY, CDR2 FYNNEI. This CDR3 has 15 amino acids. In DNA form, the CDR3 reads TGTGCCAGCAGCCTGGGGGTTAATGGCAATCAGCCCCAGCATTTT. Translating it yields CASSLGVNGNQPQHF. Looking up the rest from reference TRBV2 and TRBJ1-5 gives the full variable domain: EPEVTQTPSHQVTQMGQEVILRCVPISNHLYFYWYRQILGQKVEFLVSFYNNEISEKSEIFDDQFSVERPDGSNFTLKIRSTKLEDSAMYFCASSLGVNGNQPQHFGDGTRLSIL.

The V gene is TRBV12-3 or TRBV12-4, the J gene TRBJ2-5; D unclear. V was clipped by 4 bases and J by 5 bases, with 14 bases between them. There are 14 residues in the CDR3. CDR3 DNA: TGTGCCAGCAGTTACTCGAGAGAGAGCGAGACCCAGTACTTC. Amino acids: CASSYSRESETQYF.

Worth noting for this clonotype: A read error may be the cause here, since a much bigger clone is one base away. The chain links TRBV7-9 to TRBJ1-4; D is ambiguous. With 5 bases removed from V and 8 bases from J, the gap between germline ends came to 9 bases. Germline CDR1 SEHNR, CDR2 FQNEAQ (reference sequence). CDR3 length: 12 residues. The chain's CDR3 is CASSGPEEKLFF. The CDR3, as DNA: TGTGCCAGCAGCGGGCCCGAGGAAAAACTGTTTTTT. Complete variable domain (other parts from reference TRBV7-9 and TRBJ1-4): DTGVSQNPRHKITKRGQNVTFRCDPISEHNRLYWYRQTLGQGPEFLTYFQNEAQLEKSRLLSDRFSAERPKGSFSTLEIQRTEQGDSAMYLCASSGPEEKLFFGSGTQLSVL.

This clonotype was counted only a few times. The chain joins TRBV7-3 to TRBJ1-5; 12 bases line up with TRBD1. The length of the CDR3 is 17 residues. With 3 bases clipped from V and 1 base from J, the junction kept 4 bases outside the gene matches. Germline CDR1 and CDR2: SGHTA and FQGTGA. The CDR3: CASSFRDRGRSNQPQHF. Written as DNA, the CDR3 is TGTGCCAGCAGCTTTAGGGACAGGGGGCGAAGCAATCAGCCCCAGCATTTT.

J is TRBJ2-3 and V is TRBV15, with 8 nucleotides matching TRBD1. Trimming removed 2 bases from V and 4 bases from J; junction bases left unmatched: 2. The CDR3 is 14 residues long. Germline assignment: CDR1 LNHNV and CDR2 YYDKDF (reference sequence). CDR3 bases: TGTGCCACCAGCAGACGACAGGGGTCAGATACGCAGTATTTT. As protein: CATSRRQGSDTQYF. The variable domain in full, completed from reference TRBV15 and TRBJ2-3, reads DAMVIQNPRYQVTQFGKPVTLSCSQTLNHNVMYWYQQKSSQAPKLLFHYYDKDFNNEADTPDNFQSRRPNTSFCFLDIRSPGLGDTAMYLCATSRRQGSDTQYFGPGTRLTVL.

The chain uses TRBV12-3 or TRBV12-4 and TRBJ1-4; D call uncertain. The CDR3 consists of 14 residues. Trimming removed 6 bases at V and 7 bases at J, with 15 bases between. The CDR3 DNA is TGTGCCAGCAGAGGCGGAGCGGGCGCTGAAAAACTGTTTTTT. Amino acid sequence: CASRGGAGAEKLFF.

This clonotype occurred a few times. The rearrangement links TRBV25-1 to TRBJ2-7, with 13 nucleotides matching TRBD2. Germline assignment: CDR1 MGHDK and CDR2 SYGVNS. V dropped 6 bases and J dropped 5; count of bases not matched to a gene: 7. This CDR3 comprises 15 residues. The CDR3 is CASRPRTSGSNEQYF. DNA for the CDR3: TGTGCCAGCAGACCCCGGACTAGCGGGAGCAACGAGCAGTACTTC.

This clonotype appeared many times. The J gene is TRBJ1-2, the V gene TRBV25-1; D unclear. Germline V gene data show CDR1 as MGHDK and CDR2 as SYGVNS. The CDR3 has 15 amino acids. Between the trimmed V and J ends, which lost 1 base and 4 bases, there was a span of 13 bases. CDR3 bases: TGTGCCAGCAGTGAATCGGGCAGGCCTACCTATGGCTACACCTTC. Residues: CASSESGRPTYGYTF.

This clonotype was detected only once. The chain carries TRBV7-9 and TRBJ2-7; the match to TRBD2 covers 11 bases. The trim removed 3 bases at V and 3 bases at J, leaving 10 bases unmatched. This CDR3 contains 17 residues. The V gene's germline CDR1 is SEHNR and CDR2 FQNEAQ (reference sequence). This chain's CDR3 is CASSFRDFLAGGYEQYF. Written as DNA, the CDR3 is TGTGCCAGCAGCTTCCGGGACTTCCTAGCGGGAGGCTACGAGCAGTACTTC.

On this clonotype itself: Since no conserved phenylalanine or tryptophan closes the CDR3, a read error is the likely cause. It is unclear where the CDR3 begins or ends on the DNA, so no DNA is shown, and the CDR3 is as TCRdb lists it. The rearrangement joins TRBV29-1 to TRBJ2-5; the D call of TRBD1 is as the table states it, not checked on the DNA. The CDR3 is 9 residues long, counting both termini. CDR1 and CDR2 (germline): SQVTM, ANQGSEA. The CDR3 reads CSVAGTTNT.

The CDR3: CASSVGDTEKLFF. In DNA, the CDR3 is TGCGCCAGCAGCGTCGGGGACACTGAAAAACTGTTTTTT. The gene calls are TRBV5-1 and TRBJ1-4, with D perhaps TRBD1 (6 bases). V dropped 4 bases and J dropped 7 bases, with 11 bases sitting between them. CDR1 is SGHRS and CDR2 is YFSETQ in the germline V gene. There are 13 residues in the CDR3.